Each of the 30 T cell receptor beta chains below was sequenced from the same sample in a study of regulatory T cells in long-lasting Graves disease (dated by TCRdb to the early 2020s). The library was prepared using multiplex PCR. The data were produced on an Illumina HiSeq 4000. To build TCR beta libraries, CDR3 regions were amplified by Arm-PCR using iRepertoire HTBI primers. TCRdb passed the public sequencing reads through fastp at Q25 and MiXCR, retaining productive beta sequences. Rows are unified per CDR3 protein, each entry keeping the most common DNA and genes. Present in this sample are about 470,000 distinct CDR3 sequences, about 20% of which were seen just once. The ten largest account for roughly 8% of the sample. Read against the paper, the sample's time point label means: persistent/refractory GD, antithyroid drugs over 5 years with positive TRAb. For both TCR sequencing and RNA sequencing, RNA was extracted from PBMCs using TRIzol.

Here the sequenced sample was peripheral blood mononuclear cells (PBMCs), taken when the disease was refractory, from a patient treated with antithyroid drugs. These TCRs come from a female donor with Graves disease.

The rearrangement joins TRBV7-3 to TRBJ2-7; weak D call: TRBD1 (5 bases). Germline loops: CDR1 SGHTA, CDR2 FQGTGA. This CDR3 is built from 14 residues. Trimming pared 4 bases from V and 5 bases from J, leaving 15 bases between. In DNA form, the CDR3 reads TGTGCCAGCAGCTCAGCCCAGGGCCCTAACGAGCAGTACTTC. Protein product: CASSSAQGPNEQYF.

This clonotype was counted between two and nine times. The chain combines TRBV7-9 with TRBJ2-7; a weak D match, TRBD2 (5 bases). CDR1 and CDR2 (germline): SEHNR, FQNEAQ (reference sequence). This CDR3 comprises 13 residues. Trimming removed 1 base at V and 7 bases at J, with 11 bases between. The CDR3 region has the DNA TGTGCCAGCAGCTTAGTATTTGCGGGTGAGCAGTACTTC. This sequence encodes CASSLVFAGEQYF.

In its sample, this clonotype was seen many times. This sequence joins TRBV6-5 and TRBJ1-1; D might be TRBD1 (5 bases). The ends were cut back, 2 bases at V and 11 bases at J, with 9 bases in the middle. Germline assignment: CDR1 MNHEY and CDR2 SVGAGI. The CDR3 is made up of 11 amino acids. The CDR3 DNA reads as TGTGCCAGCAGTTACGGGACTTCGGCTTTCTTT. Translation: CASSYGTSAFF.

This clonotype was picked up a small number of times. A read error may produce the germline difference seen at one junction end. The chain employs TRBV20-1 and TRBJ1-1, with TRBD1 as a possible D gene (5 bases). This CDR3 comprises 14 residues. Germline CDR1 and CDR2: DFQATT and SNEGSKA (reference sequence). CDR3 DNA sequence: TGCAGTGCTCGAGAACCGGACACGAACACTGAAGCTTTCTTT. Protein sequence: CSAREPDTNTEAFF.

The V and J genes are TRBV7-9 and TRBJ1-1; 7 bases line up with TRBD1. The germline CDR1 and CDR2 sequences are SEHNR and FQNEAQ (reference sequence). Trimming took 6 bases from V and 3 from J; bases not matched to a gene: 10. There are 15 residues in the CDR3. CDR3 in amino acids: CASSETGVRDTEAFF. CDR3 DNA: TGTGCCAGCAGTGAAACAGGGGTCCGTGACACTGAAGCTTTCTTT.

This clonotype came up many times. The J gene is TRBJ2-6, the V gene TRBV15, with TRBD1 identical over 8 bases. Trimming removed 8 bases from V and 2 bases from J; junction bases left unmatched: 5. Germline V gives CDR1 LNHNV, CDR2 YYDKDF (reference sequence). CDR3 length equals 15 residues. The CDR3 loop is CATSTGGTGANVLTF. CDR3 bases: TGTGCCACCTCTACAGGGGGTACTGGGGCCAACGTCCTGACTTTC.

This clonotype has more than one count but fewer than ten. The chain joins TRBV4-2 to TRBJ1-1; a possible D gene is TRBD1 (5 bases). The CDR3 totals 16 residues. The germline V gene has CDR1 LGHNA and CDR2 YNFKEQ. Between the trimmed V and J ends, which lost 4 bases and 3 bases, there was a span of 18 bases. CDR3 nucleotide sequence: TGTGCCAGCAGCCGGATAGGGGTGAGGGCTGACACTGAAGCTTTCTTT. Amino acid sequence: CASSRIGVRADTEAFF.

The chain employs TRBV15 and TRBJ2-1; D unclear. V was cut by 1 base and J by 4 bases, with 5 bases left in between. The CDR3 has 13 amino acids. Germline V gene lookup returns CDR1 LNHNV and CDR2 YYDKDF (reference sequence). CDR3 nucleotides: TGTGCCACCAGCAGAGTATCGTACAATGAGCAGTTCTTC. Residues: CATSRVSYNEQFF.

The chain combines TRBV7-2 with TRBJ2-3; 11 bases are a match to TRBD2. Germline CDR1 and CDR2: SGHTA and FQGNSA. J gave up 4 bases and V 8 bases, and 5 bases lay outside the gene matches. The CDR3 totals 14 residues. The CDR3 protein is CASLLAGVADTQYF. The CDR3 DNA sequence: TGTGCCAGCCTACTAGCGGGAGTTGCAGATACGCAGTATTTT.

In this sample, this clonotype turned up a few times. The chain combines TRBV29-1 with TRBJ2-5; D call uncertain. The CDR3 totals 10 residues. V was pared by 2 bases and J by 5 bases, with 3 bases between. The germline V gene has CDR1 SQVTM and CDR2 ANQGSEA. The DNA of the CDR3 is TGCAGCGTTGAATTGGAGACCCAGTACTTC. Protein: CSVELETQYF.

The chain employs TRBV12-3 or TRBV12-4 and TRBJ2-3, with D uncertain. CDR3 length: 13 residues. Between the trimmed V and J ends, which lost 3 bases and 6 bases, there was a span of 10 bases. CDR3 region: CASSFVGTDTQYF. In DNA form, the CDR3 reads TGTGCCAGCAGTTTTGTTGGAACGGATACGCAGTATTTT.

This clonotype was observed many times. This chain links TRBV6-2 or TRBV6-3 with TRBJ2-7; D is undetermined. Germline CDR1 is MNHEY and CDR2 is SVGEGT. The CDR3 is 14 amino acids. Between the trimmed V and J ends, which lost 5 bases and 3 bases, there was a span of 14 bases. The CDR3 DNA reads TGTGCCAGCAGTGACTGGGAAATATTCTACGAGCAGTACTTC. It translates to CASSDWEIFYEQYF.

This clonotype was observed a handful of times. This may come from a read error, since a much larger clone is one base off. The chain employs TRBV11-2 and TRBJ1-2, with a possible D match to TRBD1 (5 bases). V lost 5 bases and J 4 bases, leaving 17 bases between the germline ends. CDR3 length: 15 residues. Germline assignment: CDR1 SGHAT and CDR2 FQNNGV. The CDR3 loop reads CASSHKGAGSYGYTF. CDR3 sequence (DNA): TGTGCCAGCAGCCACAAAGGGGCAGGATCCTATGGCTACACCTTC.

The table lists this clonotype with many counts. This rearrangement joins TRBV28 to TRBJ1-1; TRBD1 agrees at 8 bases. The junction had 7 bases not matched to a gene; V was cut back by 7 bases and J by 0 bases. This CDR3 is 15 amino acids long. In germline, CDR1 is MDHEN, CDR2 SYDVKM. The CDR3: CASNGDRNLNTEAFF. The CDR3 coding sequence is TGTGCCAGCAACGGGGACAGGAACCTGAACACTGAAGCTTTCTTT.

This clonotype was recorded many times. The chain couples TRBV2 to TRBJ2-3; the D gene is possibly TRBD1 (6 bases). Trimming stripped 8 bases from V and 1 base from J, with 13 bases between. In germline, CDR1 is SNHLY, CDR2 FYNNEI. The CDR3 has 14 residues. CDR3 in DNA: TGTGCCAGCCAAGACCCAGGGGGCACAGATACGCAGTATTTT. Its translation is CASQDPGGTDTQYF.

There are many counts of this clonotype. The CDR3 sequence is CASSRIAGIQETQYF. CDR3 DNA sequence: TGTGCCAGCAGCCGCATAGCGGGGATACAAGAGACCCAGTACTTC. V gene TRBV7-2 combines with J gene TRBJ2-5; 8 nucleotides match TRBD2. From germline, CDR1 is SGHTA and CDR2 FQGNSA. This CDR3 is built from 15 residues. The ends lost 5 bases at V and 2 bases at J; junction bases unmatched: 7. Combining the CDR3 with reference TRBV7-2 and TRBJ2-5 gives the whole variable domain GAGVSQSPSNKVTEKGKDVELRCDPISGHTALYWYRQSLGQGLEFLIYFQGNSAPDKSGLPSDRFSAERTGGSVSTLTIQRTQQEDSAVYLCASSRIAGIQETQYFGPGTRLLVL.

This clonotype was seen at least ten times. This sequence joins TRBV7-9 and TRBJ1-4, with TRBD1 matching 9 bases. V lost 5 bases to trimming and J lost 5 bases; unmatched junction nucleotides: 6. Looked up from germline, CDR1 is SEHNR and CDR2 is FQNEAQ (reference sequence). The CDR3 extends over 15 amino acids. The DNA for the CDR3 is TGTGCCAGCAGCGCGACCGGGACAGGGAATGAAAAACTGTTTTTT. It encodes CASSATGTGNEKLFF.

The CDR3 bases are TGCGCCAGCAGCTTGGGAGGGAGAGGCACAGATACGCAGTATTTT. Translation: CASSLGGRGTDTQYF. This chain connects TRBV5-1 to TRBJ2-3, with D maybe TRBD2 (5 bases). Trimming took off 0 bases at V and 1 base at J, with 9 bases between the two ends. CDR1 is SGHRS and CDR2 is YFSETQ in the germline V gene. The length of the CDR3 is 15 residues. The full variable domain, rest sourced from reference TRBV5-1 and TRBJ2-3, is KAGVTQTPRYLIKTRGQQVTLSCSPISGHRSVSWYQQTPGQGLQFLFEYFSETQRNKGNFPGRFSGRQFSNSRSEMNVSTLELGDSALYLCASSLGGRGTDTQYFGPGTRLTVL.

This clonotype was found many times. The chain has TRBV6-1 and TRBJ2-5; possibly TRBD1 for D (5 bases). The length of the CDR3 is 11 residues. V lost 8 bases to trimming and J lost 4 bases, with 8 bases between them. Germline V gene data show CDR1 as MNHNS and CDR2 as SASEGT. CDR3 sequence reads: CASARGETQYF. The CDR3 coding sequence is TGTGCCAGCGCAAGGGGAGAGACCCAGTACTTC.

The chain combines TRBV4-3 with TRBJ2-7, with TRBD1 as a possible D gene (5 bases). Germline V CDR1 and CDR2: LGHNA, YSLEER. The V end lost 2 bases, the J end lost 1 base, and 12 bases lay between the germline ends. CDR3 length equals 15 residues. CDR3 protein: CASSQQDSPSYEQYF. Written as DNA, the CDR3 is TGCGCCAGCAGCCAACAAGACAGCCCTTCCTACGAGCAGTACTTC.

This clonotype was picked up a small number of times. Germline is not matched at one junction end, which may reflect a read error. The chain carries TRBV11-3 and TRBJ2-2; TRBD1 matches 11 bases. CDR1 is SGHNT and CDR2 is YENEEA in the germline V gene. The CDR3 totals 15 residues. CDR3 protein: CASSPRTGGHGELLF. CDR3 DNA sequence: TGTGCCAGCAGCCCTCGGACAGGGGGCCACGGGGAGCTGCTTTTT.

The sample holds a few counts of this clonotype. The chain combines TRBV11-3 with TRBJ2-2; 9 bases fit TRBD2. Germline CDR1 and CDR2: SGHNT and YENEEA. Germline trimming cut 1 base from V and 6 bases from J; bases unmatched to any gene: 15. The CDR3 has 19 amino acids. CDR3 DNA: TGTGCCAGCAGCTTAGTAAGGGGAGCAGGACTAGCGTTTTCCGGGGAGCTGTTTTTT. It yields the protein CASSLVRGAGLAFSGELFF.

This clonotype was seen ten or more times. V and J are TRBV20-1 and TRBJ1-1, with unresolved D. V dropped 7 bases and J dropped 1 base, with 7 bases sitting between them. Germline V CDR1 and CDR2: DFQATT, SNEGSKA (reference sequence). The CDR3 has 11 amino acids. CDR3 DNA sequence: TGCAGTGTACAGCCGAACACTGAAGCTTTCTTT. Translating it yields CSVQPNTEAFF.

This clonotype was seen ten or more times. DNA for the CDR3: TGTGCCAGCACGACGTGGGGATCGGGCTACACCTTC. Amino acids: CASTTWGSGYTF. V and J are TRBV28 and TRBJ1-2; D gene ambiguous. Trimming removed 7 bases at V and 8 bases at J, with 14 bases between. This CDR3 comprises 12 residues. CDR1 MDHEN and CDR2 SYDVKM come from the germline V gene.

Ten or more counts support this clonotype. The V call is TRBV3-1, the J call TRBJ1-1; a weak D match, TRBD1 (6 bases). The CDR3 has 14 residues. Trimming stripped 8 bases from V and 2 bases from J, with 15 bases between. CDR1 is LGHDT, CDR2 YNNKEL, per germline (reference sequence). The CDR3 coding sequence is TGTGCCAGCGCACCCCAGGGGCGTAACACTGAAGCTTTCTTT. This encodes CASAPQGRNTEAFF. The complete variable domain, with remaining parts taken from reference TRBV3-1 and TRBJ1-1, reads DTAVSQTPKYLVTQMGNDKSIKCEQNLGHDTMYWYKQDSKKFLKIMFSYNNKELIINETVPNRFSPKSPDKAHLNLHINSLELGDSAVYFCASAPQGRNTEAFFGQGTRLTVV.

The V gene is TRBV28, the J gene TRBJ1-2, with D maybe TRBD1 (5 bases). Looked up from germline, CDR1 is MDHEN and CDR2 is SYDVKM. The CDR3 runs 14 residues. V dropped 5 bases and J dropped 2 bases, with 12 bases sitting between them. The CDR3 sequence is CASSPGTVNYGYTF. CDR3 sequence (DNA): TGTGCCAGCAGTCCCGGGACGGTGAACTATGGCTACACCTTC.

This clonotype was recorded at least ten times. The genes are TRBV7-2 and TRBJ1-5; unclear D gene. From germline, CDR1 is SGHTA and CDR2 FQGNSA. Trimming left V 5 bases short and J 6 bases short, with 11 bases between. This CDR3 is built from 13 residues. The CDR3 DNA follows: TGTGCCAGCAGCCTCTCTATAGCTCAGCCCCAGCATTTT. It specifies CASSLSIAQPQHF.

The rearrangement links TRBV5-1 to TRBJ2-7, with 8 bases aligning to TRBD1. The CDR3 extends over 17 amino acids. Germline CDR1 is SGHRS and CDR2 is YFSETQ. Germline trimming cut 4 bases from V and 4 bases from J; bases unmatched to any gene: 16. The CDR3 reads CASSGGGRDRTPYEQYF. The CDR3 coding sequence is TGCGCCAGCAGCGGTGGAGGCAGGGACAGGACCCCTTACGAGCAGTACTTC.

This clonotype was observed a few times. The junction differs from germline at one of its ends, possibly a read error. This chain uses TRBV28 with TRBJ2-7; D is undetermined. CDR1 is MDHEN, CDR2 SYDVKM, per germline. The CDR3 sequence is 14 residues long. The CDR3 here is CASSLSRVSYEQHF. The CDR3 DNA reads TGTGCCAGCAGTTTATCTAGGGTATCCTACGAGCAGCACTTC.

This clonotype was seen ten or more times. This chain connects TRBV27 to TRBJ1-1; TRBD1 matches 8 bases. The CDR3 is made up of 13 amino acids. Per germline, CDR1 MNHEY and CDR2 SMNVEV (reference sequence). Unmatched junction bases numbered 9, after V lost 7 bases and J lost 8 bases. CDR3 residues: CASTNRGGYEAFF. Written as DNA, the CDR3 is TGTGCCAGCACCAACAGGGGGGGATACGAAGCTTTCTTT.